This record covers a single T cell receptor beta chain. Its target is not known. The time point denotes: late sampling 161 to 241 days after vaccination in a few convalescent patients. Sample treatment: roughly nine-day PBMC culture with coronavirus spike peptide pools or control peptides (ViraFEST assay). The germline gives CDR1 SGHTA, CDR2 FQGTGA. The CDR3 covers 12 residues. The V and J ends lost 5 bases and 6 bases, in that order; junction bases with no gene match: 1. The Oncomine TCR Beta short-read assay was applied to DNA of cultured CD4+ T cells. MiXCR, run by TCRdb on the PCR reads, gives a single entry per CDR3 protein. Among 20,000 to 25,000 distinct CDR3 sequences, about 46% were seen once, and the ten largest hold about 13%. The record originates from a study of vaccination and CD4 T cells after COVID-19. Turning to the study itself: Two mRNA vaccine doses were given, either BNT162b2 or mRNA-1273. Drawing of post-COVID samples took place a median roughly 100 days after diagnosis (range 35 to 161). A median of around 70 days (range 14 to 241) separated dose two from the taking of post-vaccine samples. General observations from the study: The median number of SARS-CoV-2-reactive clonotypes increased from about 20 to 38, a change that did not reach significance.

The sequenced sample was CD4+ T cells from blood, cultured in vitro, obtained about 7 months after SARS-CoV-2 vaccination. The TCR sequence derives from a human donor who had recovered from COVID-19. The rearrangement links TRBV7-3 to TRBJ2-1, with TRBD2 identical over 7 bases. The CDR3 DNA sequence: TGTGCCAGCAGCCGCGGGGGCAATGAGCAGTTCTTC. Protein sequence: CASSRGGNEQFF.